This T cell receptor (beta chain) was documented in a study of vaccination and CD4 T cells after COVID-19 (dated by TCRdb to 2021 to 2024). Study-level background: The convalescent cohort included six males and four females, with two Hispanic individuals, seven Caucasians, two Asians and one multiracial person. Each participant got two doses of either the Pfizer-BioNTech BNT162b2 vaccine (n=8) or the Moderna mRNA-1273 vaccine (n=2). Post-COVID blood samples were collected from convalescent patients a median of around 100 days after diagnosis, with a range of roughly 30 to 161 days. Post-vaccine blood samples were taken a median of around 77 days after the second vaccine dose, with a range of 14 to 241 days. For stimulating the cultures, overlapping spike peptide pools were used, derived from SARS-CoV-2 as well as from the common cold coronaviruses HCoV-NL63, HCoV-OC43 and HCoV-229E. Control cultures received a CEFX viral epitope pool as the positive control, an HIV-1 Nef peptide pool as the negative control, or no peptide. In roughly 11 COVID-19 convalescent patients and a few infection-naive healthy vaccine recipients, the spike-specific CD4+ TCR repertoire before mRNA vaccination was compared with the repertoire after mRNA vaccination. Findings and caveats that apply to the study as a whole: The study included relatively few convalescent patients and did not analyze early timepoints after natural infection. Although the median number of SARS-CoV-2-reactive clonotypes went up from more than 20 after infection to more than 30 after vaccination, the increase was not significant. Of the vaccine-specific clones in convalescent patients, 304 of 307, or nearly all, reacted only to SARS-CoV-2 spike and did not cross-react with common cold coronaviruses. In convalescent patients, a median around 84% of post-vaccine SARS-CoV-2-reactive clones were detected only after vaccination, and vaccine-specific priming was suggested by this finding.

Per the publication, the treatment or condition label means: roughly ten-day PBMC culture with coronavirus spike peptide pools or control peptides (ViraFEST assay). The ViraFEST assay was used in the study, in which antigen-specific T cells were expanded with peptide pools and expanded clonotypes were subsequently identified by TCR sequencing. Negative nucleocapsid antibody tests taken both before and after vaccination confirmed that the healthy vaccine recipients had no prior SARS-CoV-2 infection. Each well held 1.5 million to 2.5 million PBMCs cultured with roughly 10 ug/ml peptide pools in IMDM containing about 5% human AB serum and 7.5 to 10 IU/ml IL-2. Half of the culture medium was replaced with fresh IL-2-containing medium on days 3 and 7. After about 11 days of culture, CD4+ T cells were isolated by negative selection using the EasySep CD4+ T cell isolation kit. Ficoll-Paque Plus gradient centrifugation was used to isolate PBMCs from whole blood, and the isolated PBMCs were then either used fresh or cryopreserved at -140C. Triplicate wells were generally used for each culture condition.

To note about this clonotype: No cognate antigen has been identified for it. No base qualities exist here, and no much larger clone lies one base off it.

Counted from cysteine to phenylalanine, this CDR3 has 12 amino acids. Only the CDR3 DNA is retained, 36 bases long and in frame from the first base. CDR1 and CDR2, per the germline V gene, are KGHDR and SFDVKD. V lost 10 bases and J lost 6 bases, and the count of bases not matched to a germline gene is 1. Library preparation used PCR. TCR sequencing of DNA from cultured CD4+ T cells used the Oncomine TCR Beta short-read assay at the Johns Hopkins FTIC core. The QIAamp micro DNA kit was used to extract genomic DNA from the cultured CD4+ T cells. The Oncomine TCR Beta libraries from cultured CD4+ T cells were pooled using unique dual indexes and then sequenced on an Illumina iSeq 100. As for the authors' bioinformatics: Non-productive sequences were filtered out, and CDR3s that did not start with C, did not end with F or W, or were shorter than 7 amino acids were discarded. Antigen-specific clonotypes were identified using the MANAFEST web application through comparison of peptide-stimulated wells with reference and other culture wells. For a clone to be called positive, the clone needed an FDR below 0.05, an odds ratio above 5, and a productive frequency above 0.1% in at least two of three replicate wells. A clonotype was classed as cross-reactive if the clonotype showed significant expansion both in SARS-CoV-2 spike wells and in at least one common cold coronavirus spike condition. CDR3 homology was assessed with Levenshtein distances (stringdist) and unrooted phylogenetic trees (ape) in R version 3.6.1. Clones were called with MiXCR by TCRdb after fastp trimmed the public reads at Q25, and only in-frame beta chains were retained. CDR3 protein sequences are deduplicated, and each keeps its most common genes and DNA. What appears here as the V and J calls and clone size reflects TCRdb's work, not the paper's. The sample contains 13,000 or so distinct CDR3 sequences, roughly 29% of them found a single time. The top ten constitute roughly 29% of the sample.

The chain uses TRBV24-1 and TRBJ2-1; 11 bases in the junction line up with TRBD1. The sequencing here drew on CD4+ T cells from blood, cultured in vitro, taken before SARS-CoV-2 vaccination. The receptor was isolated from a human donor who received a COVID-19 vaccine. The CDR3 region reads CATGTGGNEQFF. The DNA sequence reads TGTGCCACGGGGACAGGGGGCAATGAGCAGTTCTTC.